The T cell receptor beta chain described here comes from a study of cytotoxic CD8 clonotypes in ibrutinib-treated CLL. The wider study: After a median of about six years, about 15 patients stayed remitted and approximately 12 progressed; responses had been partial in some 25 and complete in 2. Response samples were drawn at a median of approximately 11 months of treatment, range 6 to 36.

Notes on this clone: Antigen unknown.

Study-level points and caveats: Sustained-remission and progressing patients were not sampled at matched times. The study found public clonotypes uncommon, contracting or stable on treatment.

Germline CDR1 is KGHSH and CDR2 is LQKENI. V dropped 3 bases and J dropped 3 bases, with 11 bases sitting between them. The CDR3 covers 15 residues. Sequencing was performed with immunoSEQ multiplex PCR; in TCRdb, only in-frame clones are kept and a portion is missing. The data contain about 140,000 clones, around 84% of them seen just once; the ten biggest clones take up 6% to 9.5%. The sample here was PBMCs, taken after 36 months of ibrutinib treatment. The V gene is TRBV18, the J gene TRBJ2-2; D might be TRBD2 (6 bases). This TCR was sampled from a human donor with chronic lymphocytic leukemia. This chain's CDR3 is CASSPNSGDTGELFF. The CDR3 bases are TGTGCCAGCTCACCCAATTCGGGGGACACCGGGGAGCTGTTTTTT.